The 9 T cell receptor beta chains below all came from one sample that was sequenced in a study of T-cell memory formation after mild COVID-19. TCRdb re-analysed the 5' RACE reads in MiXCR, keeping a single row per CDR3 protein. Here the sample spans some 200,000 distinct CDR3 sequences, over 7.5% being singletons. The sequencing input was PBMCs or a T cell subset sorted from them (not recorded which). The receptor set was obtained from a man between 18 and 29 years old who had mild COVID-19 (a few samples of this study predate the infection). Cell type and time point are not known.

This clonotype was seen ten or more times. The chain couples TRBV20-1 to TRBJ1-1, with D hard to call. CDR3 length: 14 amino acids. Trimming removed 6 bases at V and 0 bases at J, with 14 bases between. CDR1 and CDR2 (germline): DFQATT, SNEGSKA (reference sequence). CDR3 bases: TGCAGTGCCCTTCCAGGAACCTTGAACACTGAAGCTTTCTTT. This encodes CSALPGTLNTEAFF.

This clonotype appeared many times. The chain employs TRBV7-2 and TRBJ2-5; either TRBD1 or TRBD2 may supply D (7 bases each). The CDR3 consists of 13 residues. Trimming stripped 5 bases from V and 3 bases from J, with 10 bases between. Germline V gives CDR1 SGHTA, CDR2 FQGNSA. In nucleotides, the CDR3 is TGTGCCAGCAGCCAGGGGGGGGAAGAGACCCAGTACTTC. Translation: CASSQGGEETQYF.

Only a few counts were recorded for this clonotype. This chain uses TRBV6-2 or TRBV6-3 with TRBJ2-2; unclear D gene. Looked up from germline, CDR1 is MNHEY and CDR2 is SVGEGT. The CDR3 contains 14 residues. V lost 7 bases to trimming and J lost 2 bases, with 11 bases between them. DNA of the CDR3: TGTGCCAGCATCGGAAAGGTTAACACCGGGGAGCTGTTTTTT. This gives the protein CASIGKVNTGELFF.

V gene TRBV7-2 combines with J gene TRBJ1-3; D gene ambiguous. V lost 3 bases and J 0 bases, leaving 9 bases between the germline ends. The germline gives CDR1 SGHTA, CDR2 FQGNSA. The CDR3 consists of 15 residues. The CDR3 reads CASSFGGTSGNTIYF. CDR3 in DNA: TGTGCCAGCAGCTTCGGCGGAACCTCTGGAAACACCATATATTTT.

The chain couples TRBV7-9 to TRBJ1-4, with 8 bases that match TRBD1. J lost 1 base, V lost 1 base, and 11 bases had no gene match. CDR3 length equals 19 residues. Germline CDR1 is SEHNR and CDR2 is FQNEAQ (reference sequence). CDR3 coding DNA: TGTGCCAGCAGCTTAGGGATGGCAGGGGGCACAAGAACTAATGAAAAACTGTTTTTT. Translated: CASSLGMAGGTRTNEKLFF.

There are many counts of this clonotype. In DNA form, the CDR3 reads TGCGCCAGCAGCTTGCAGAGCTCCTACAATGAGCAGTTCTTC. Encoded protein: CASSLQSSYNEQFF. V and J are TRBV5-1 and TRBJ2-1; D is undetermined. This CDR3 contains 14 residues. CDR1 is SGHRS and CDR2 is YFSETQ in the germline V gene. V lost 1 base and J 0 bases, leaving 5 bases between the germline ends.

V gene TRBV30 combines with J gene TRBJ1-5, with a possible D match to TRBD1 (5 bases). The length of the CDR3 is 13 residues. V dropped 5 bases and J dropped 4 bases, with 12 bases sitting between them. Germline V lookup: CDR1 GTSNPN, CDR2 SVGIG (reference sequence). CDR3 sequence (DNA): TGTGCCTGGCAGACAGCGAGTAATCAGCCCCAGCATTTT. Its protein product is CAWQTASNQPQHF.

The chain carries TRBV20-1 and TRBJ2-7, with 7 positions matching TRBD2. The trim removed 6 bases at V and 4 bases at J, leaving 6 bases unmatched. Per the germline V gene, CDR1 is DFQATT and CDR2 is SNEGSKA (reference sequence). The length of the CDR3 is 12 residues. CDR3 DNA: TGCAGTGCGGGGAGGGTTGGGTACGAGCAGTACTTC. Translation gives CSAGRVGYEQYF.

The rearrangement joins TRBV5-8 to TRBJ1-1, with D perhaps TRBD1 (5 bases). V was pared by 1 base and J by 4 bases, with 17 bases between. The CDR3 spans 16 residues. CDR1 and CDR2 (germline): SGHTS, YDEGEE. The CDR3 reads CASSLIPGRGGTEAFF. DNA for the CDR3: TGTGCCAGCAGCTTGATTCCGGGGCGCGGGGGCACTGAAGCTTTCTTT.